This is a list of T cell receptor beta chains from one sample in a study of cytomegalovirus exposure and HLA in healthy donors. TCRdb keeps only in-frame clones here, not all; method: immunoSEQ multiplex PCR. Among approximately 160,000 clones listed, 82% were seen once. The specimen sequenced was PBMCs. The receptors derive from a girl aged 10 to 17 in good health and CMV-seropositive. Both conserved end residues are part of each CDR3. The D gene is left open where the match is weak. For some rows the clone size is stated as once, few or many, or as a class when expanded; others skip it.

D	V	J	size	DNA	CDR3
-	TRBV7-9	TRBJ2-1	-	TGTGCCGGCAGCTTACCGCAGGAGCAGTTCTTC	CAGSLPQEQFF
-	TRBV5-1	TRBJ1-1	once	TGCGCCAGCAGGGAGGAGGGCACTGAAGCTTTCTTT	CASREEGTEAFF
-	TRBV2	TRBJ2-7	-	TGTGCCAGCAGTCCCGCTACCGTGAGCTCCTACGAGCAGTACTTC	CASSPATVSSYEQYF
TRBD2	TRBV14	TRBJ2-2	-	TGTGCCAGCAGCCAAGATCCATGGGGGGGTGACACCGGGGAGCTGTTTTTT	CASSQDPWGGDTGELFF
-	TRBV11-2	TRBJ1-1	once	TGTGCCAGCAGCGTAAGAGGGGGGGACACTGAAGCTTTCTTT	CASSVRGGDTEAFF
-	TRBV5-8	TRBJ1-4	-	TGTGCCAGCAGCATCGACAGTTACTATGAAAAACTGTTTTTT	CASSIDSYYEKLFF
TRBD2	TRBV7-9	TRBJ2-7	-	TGTGCCAGCAGCGCCTCCGGGACTAGCGTACTGTACTTC	CASSASGTSVLYF
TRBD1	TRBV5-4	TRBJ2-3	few	TGTGCCAGCAGCCAAGACAGGGTAGATACGCAGTATTTT	CASSQDRVDTQYF
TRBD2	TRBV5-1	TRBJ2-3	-	TGCGCCAGCAGCTTTTACCCCGGACTAGCGGGAGACTTTAGCACAGATACGCAGTATTTT	CASSFYPGLAGDFSTDTQYF
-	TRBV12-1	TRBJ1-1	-	TGTGCCAGCAGCCCAATTCTCCTCCAGGGATCTGATACTGAAGCTTTCTTT	CASSPILLQGSDTEAFF
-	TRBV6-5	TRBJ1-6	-	TGTGCCAGCAGTTTGAGTAGTTTTTCACCCCTCCACTTT	CASSLSSFSPLHF
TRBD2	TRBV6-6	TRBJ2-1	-	TGTGCCAGCAGGAATCGCCTAGCGGGAGGGGATGAGCAGTTCTTC	CASRNRLAGGDEQFF
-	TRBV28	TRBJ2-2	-	TGTGCCAGCAGTTTATACAGGACCCCCGGGGAGCTGTTTTTT	CASSLYRTPGELFF
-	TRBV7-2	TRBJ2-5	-	TGTGCCAGCAGCCTTTCCCTGAGAGAGACCCAGTACTTC	CASSLSLRETQYF
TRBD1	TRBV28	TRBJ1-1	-	TGTGCCAGCAGTTCGGACAGGAAAATGAACACTGAAGCTTTCTTT	CASSSDRKMNTEAFF
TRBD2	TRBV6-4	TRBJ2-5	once	TGTGCCACCCTGGGGACTAGCGGGAGACAGACCCAGTACTTC	CATLGTSGRQTQYF
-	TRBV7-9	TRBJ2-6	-	TGTGCCAGCAGGTTGAGCACAGGATTTTCTGGGGCCAACGTCCTGACTTTC	CASRLSTGFSGANVLTF
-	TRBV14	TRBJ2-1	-	TGCGCCAGCAGCCAACTAAGGGGGGGCAATGAGCAGTTCTTC	CASSQLRGGNEQFF
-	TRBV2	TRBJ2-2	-	TGTGCCAGCAGTGAGGGGGGGCGGAACACCGGGGAGCTGTTTTTT	CASSEGGRNTGELFF
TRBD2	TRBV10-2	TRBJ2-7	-	TGCGCCAGCACCTTACTAGCGGGGTTGAGCTCCTACGAGCAGTACTTC	CASTLLAGLSSYEQYF
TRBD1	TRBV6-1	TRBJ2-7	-	TGTGCCAGCAGTGAAGCGCTTCGGGCAGGGGGCCACGAGCAGTACTTC	CASSEALRAGGHEQYF
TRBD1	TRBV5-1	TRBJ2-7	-	TGCGCCAGCAGGGACTACCGGGACAGGGGGTCGTACGAGCAGTACTTC	CASRDYRDRGSYEQYF
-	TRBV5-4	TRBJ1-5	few	TGTGCCAGCAGCCCCCCCCCTAATCAGCCCCAGCATTTT	CASSPPPNQPQHF
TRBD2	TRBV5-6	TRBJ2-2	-	TGTGCCAGCAGCTTGTTGGCTAGCGGGTTCACCGGGGAGCTGTTTTTT	CASSLLASGFTGELFF
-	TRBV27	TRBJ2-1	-	TGTGCCAGCAGTTTAGGCAGGGTATTGCTCAATGAGCAGTTCTTC	CASSLGRVLLNEQFF
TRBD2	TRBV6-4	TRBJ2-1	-	TGTGCCAGCAGTGAATCCCTTGGCGGGGGCAATGAGCAGTTCTTC	CASSESLGGGNEQFF
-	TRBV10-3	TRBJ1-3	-	TGTGCCATCAGTGAGTCCTGGGGTAGGGGCTTCGGAAACACCATATATTTT	CAISESWGRGFGNTIYF
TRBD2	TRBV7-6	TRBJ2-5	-	TGTGCCAGCAGTTCGCTAGCGGGAAAGAAAGAGACCCAGTACTTC	CASSSLAGKKETQYF
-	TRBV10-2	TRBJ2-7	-	TGCGCCAGCAGCTACGACAGGTCCTACGAGCAGTACTTC	CASSYDRSYEQYF
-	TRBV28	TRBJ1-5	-	TGTGCCACCACAGGTGGTAATCAGCCCCAGCATTTT	CATTGGNQPQHF
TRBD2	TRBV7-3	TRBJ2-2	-	TGTGCCAGCAGCTTAAGCGGGAGTTGGACCGGGGAGCTGTTTTTT	CASSLSGSWTGELFF
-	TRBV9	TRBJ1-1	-	TGTGCCAGCAGCGTAGGGAGGGCGAACACTGAAGCTTTCTTT	CASSVGRANTEAFF
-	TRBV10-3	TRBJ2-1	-	TGTGCCATCAGTGAGTCGTTGTCCTGGAGTTTCAACAATGAGCAGTTCTTC	CAISESLSWSFNNEQFF
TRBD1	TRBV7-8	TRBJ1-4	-	TGTGCCAGCAGCTTAGAAGTGGGGACAGGGGGTAGTGGAGAAAAACTGTTTTTT	CASSLEVGTGGSGEKLFF
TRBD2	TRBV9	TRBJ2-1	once	TGTGCCAGCAGCGTAGGGGGACTAGCGGGAGGCAACAATGAGCAGTTCTTC	CASSVGGLAGGNNEQFF
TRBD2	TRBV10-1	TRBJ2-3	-	TGCGCCAGCAGTGGGACTAGCGGGAACACAGATACGCAGTATTTT	CASSGTSGNTDTQYF
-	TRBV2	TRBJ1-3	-	TGTGCCAGCATCGCGGACAAGAGCTCTGGAAACACCATATATTTT	CASIADKSSGNTIYF
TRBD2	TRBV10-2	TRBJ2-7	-	TGCGCCAGCAGGACATTAGCGGGACTGACCTACGAGCAGTACTTC	CASRTLAGLTYEQYF
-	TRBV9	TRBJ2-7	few	TGTGCCAGCACCGAGGGAGACTCCCCAGGGGCCTACGAGCAGTACTTC	CASTEGDSPGAYEQYF
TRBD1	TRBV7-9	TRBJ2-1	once	TGTGCCAGCAGCCCGACCGGGACAGCATACAATGAGCAGTTCTTC	CASSPTGTAYNEQFF